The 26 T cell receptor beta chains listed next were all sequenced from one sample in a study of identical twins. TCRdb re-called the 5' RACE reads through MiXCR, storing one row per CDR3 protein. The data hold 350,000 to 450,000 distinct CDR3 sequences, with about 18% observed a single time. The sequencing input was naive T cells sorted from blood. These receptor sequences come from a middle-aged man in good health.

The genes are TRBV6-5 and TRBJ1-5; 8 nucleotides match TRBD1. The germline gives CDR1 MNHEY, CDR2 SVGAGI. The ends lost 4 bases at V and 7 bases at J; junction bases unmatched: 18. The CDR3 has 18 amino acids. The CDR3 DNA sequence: TGTGCCAGCAGTTCGAGACAGGGGCCCTGGCCGTCCAACCAGCCCCAGCATTTT. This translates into CASSSRQGPWPSNQPQHF.

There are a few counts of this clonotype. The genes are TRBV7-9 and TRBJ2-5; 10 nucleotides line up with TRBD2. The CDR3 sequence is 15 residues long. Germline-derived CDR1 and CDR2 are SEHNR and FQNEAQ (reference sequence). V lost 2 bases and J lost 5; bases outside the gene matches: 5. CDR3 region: CASSLTLAGVETQYF. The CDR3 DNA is TGTGCCAGCAGCTTAACTCTAGCGGGAGTGGAGACCCAGTACTTC. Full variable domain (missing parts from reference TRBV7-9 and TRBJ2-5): DTGVSQNPRHKITKRGQNVTFRCDPISEHNRLYWYRQTLGQGPEFLTYFQNEAQLEKSRLLSDRFSAERPKGSFSTLEIQRTEQGDSAMYLCASSLTLAGVETQYFGPGTRLLVL.

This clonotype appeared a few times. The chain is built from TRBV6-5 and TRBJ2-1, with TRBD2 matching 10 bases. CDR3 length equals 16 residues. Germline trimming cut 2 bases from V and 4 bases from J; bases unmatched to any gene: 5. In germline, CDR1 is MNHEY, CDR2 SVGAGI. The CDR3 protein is CASSYIAGGGYNEQFF. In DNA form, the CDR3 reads TGTGCCAGCAGTTACATAGCGGGAGGAGGGTACAATGAGCAGTTCTTC.

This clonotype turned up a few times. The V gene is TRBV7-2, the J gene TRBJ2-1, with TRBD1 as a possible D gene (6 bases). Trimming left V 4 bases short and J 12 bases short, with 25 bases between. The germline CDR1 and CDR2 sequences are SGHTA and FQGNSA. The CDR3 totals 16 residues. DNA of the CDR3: TGTGCCAGCAGCTCAACCTACCAGGGGCGACAGCCCACGCAGTTCTTC. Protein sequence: CASSSTYQGRQPTQFF.

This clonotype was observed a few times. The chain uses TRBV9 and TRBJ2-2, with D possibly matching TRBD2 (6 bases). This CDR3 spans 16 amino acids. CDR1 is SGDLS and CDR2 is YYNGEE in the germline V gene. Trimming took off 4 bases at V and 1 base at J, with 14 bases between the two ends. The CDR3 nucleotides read TGTGCCAGCAGCCGCGGAGCTAGCGAGAACACCGGGGAGCTGTTTTTT. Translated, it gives CASSRGASENTGELFF.

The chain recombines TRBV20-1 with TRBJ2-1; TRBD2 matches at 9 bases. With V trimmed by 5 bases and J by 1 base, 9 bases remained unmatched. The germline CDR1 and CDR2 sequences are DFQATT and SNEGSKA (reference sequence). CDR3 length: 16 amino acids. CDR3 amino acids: CSAQRGAGGSYNEQFF. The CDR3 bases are TGCAGTGCTCAGAGAGGGGCGGGAGGGTCCTACAATGAGCAGTTCTTC.

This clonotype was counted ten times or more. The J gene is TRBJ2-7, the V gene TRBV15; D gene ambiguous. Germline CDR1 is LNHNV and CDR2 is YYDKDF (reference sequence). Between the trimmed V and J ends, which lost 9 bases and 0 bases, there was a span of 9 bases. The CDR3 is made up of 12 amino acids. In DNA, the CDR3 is TGTGCCACGGGTAGGGACTCCTACGAGCAGTACTTC. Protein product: CATGRDSYEQYF.

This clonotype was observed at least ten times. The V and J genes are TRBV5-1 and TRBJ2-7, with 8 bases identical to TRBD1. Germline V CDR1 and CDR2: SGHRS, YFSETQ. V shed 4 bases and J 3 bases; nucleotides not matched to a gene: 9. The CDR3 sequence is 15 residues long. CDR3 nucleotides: TGCGCCAGCAGCCCGGGACAGGAGGAGCTCTACGAGCAGTACTTC. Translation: CASSPGQEELYEQYF. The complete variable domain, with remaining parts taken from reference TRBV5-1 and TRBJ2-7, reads KAGVTQTPRYLIKTRGQQVTLSCSPISGHRSVSWYQQTPGQGLQFLFEYFSETQRNKGNFPGRFSGRQFSNSRSEMNVSTLELGDSALYLCASSPGQEELYEQYFGPGTRLTVT.

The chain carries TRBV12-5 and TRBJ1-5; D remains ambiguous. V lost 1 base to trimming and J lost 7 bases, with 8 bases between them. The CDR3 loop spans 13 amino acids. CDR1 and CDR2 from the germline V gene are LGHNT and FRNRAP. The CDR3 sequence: CASGLGSKQPQHF. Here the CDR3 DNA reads TGTGCTAGTGGTTTGGGGTCGAAGCAGCCCCAGCATTTT.

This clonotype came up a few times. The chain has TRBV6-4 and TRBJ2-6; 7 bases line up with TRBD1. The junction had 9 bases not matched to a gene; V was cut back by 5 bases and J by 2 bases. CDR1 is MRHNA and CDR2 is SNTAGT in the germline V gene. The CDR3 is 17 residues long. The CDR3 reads CASSNHLGTAGANVLTF. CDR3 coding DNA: TGTGCCAGCAGTAATCACCTCGGGACAGCTGGGGCCAACGTCCTGACTTTC.

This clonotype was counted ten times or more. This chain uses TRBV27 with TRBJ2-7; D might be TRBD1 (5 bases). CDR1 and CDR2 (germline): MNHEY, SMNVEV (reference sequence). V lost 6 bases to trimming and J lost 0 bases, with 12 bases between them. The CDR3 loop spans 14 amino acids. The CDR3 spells CASSRVLGSYEQYF. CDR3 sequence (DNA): TGTGCCAGCAGCAGGGTGTTAGGCTCCTACGAGCAGTACTTC.

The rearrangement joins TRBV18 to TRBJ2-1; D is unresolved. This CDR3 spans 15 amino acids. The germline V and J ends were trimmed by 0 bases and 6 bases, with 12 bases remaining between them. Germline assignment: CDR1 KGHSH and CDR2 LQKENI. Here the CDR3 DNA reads TGTGCCAGCTCACCACCCTCAGACAAAGGCAATGAGCAGTTCTTC. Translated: CASSPPSDKGNEQFF.

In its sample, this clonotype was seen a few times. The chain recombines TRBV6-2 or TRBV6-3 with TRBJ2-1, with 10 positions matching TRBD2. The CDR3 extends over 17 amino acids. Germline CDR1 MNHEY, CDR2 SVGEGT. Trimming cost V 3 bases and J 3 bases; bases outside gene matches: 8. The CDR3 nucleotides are TGTGCCAGCAGTTATTCCCTCGCTAGCGGGAGCTACAATGAGCAGTTCTTC. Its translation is CASSYSLASGSYNEQFF.

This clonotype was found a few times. In DNA, the CDR3 is TGTGCCAGCAGCTTAACCAGACTAGCGGGAAAAGAGACCCAGTACTTC. Its protein is CASSLTRLAGKETQYF. V gene TRBV11-2 combines with J gene TRBJ2-5; TRBD2 matches 11 bases. V shed 2 bases and J 3 bases; nucleotides not matched to a gene: 5. The germline gives CDR1 SGHAT, CDR2 FQNNGV. The CDR3 contains 16 residues.

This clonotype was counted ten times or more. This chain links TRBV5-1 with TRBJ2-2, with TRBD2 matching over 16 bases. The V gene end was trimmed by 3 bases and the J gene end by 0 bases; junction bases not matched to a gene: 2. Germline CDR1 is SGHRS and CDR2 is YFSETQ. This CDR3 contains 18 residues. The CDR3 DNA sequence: TGCGCCAGCAGCTCCGGGACTAGCGGGAGGGCGAACACCGGGGAGCTGTTTTTT. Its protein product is CASSSGTSGRANTGELFF. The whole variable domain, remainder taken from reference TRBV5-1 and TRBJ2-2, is KAGVTQTPRYLIKTRGQQVTLSCSPISGHRSVSWYQQTPGQGLQFLFEYFSETQRNKGNFPGRFSGRQFSNSRSEMNVSTLELGDSALYLCASSSGTSGRANTGELFFGEGSRLTVL.

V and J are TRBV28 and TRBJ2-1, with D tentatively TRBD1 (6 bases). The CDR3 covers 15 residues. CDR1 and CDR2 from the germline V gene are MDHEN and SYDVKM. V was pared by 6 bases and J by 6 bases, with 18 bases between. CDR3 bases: TGTGCCAGCAGATTGACAGGCACGATGGTCAATGAGCAGTTCTTC. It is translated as CASRLTGTMVNEQFF.

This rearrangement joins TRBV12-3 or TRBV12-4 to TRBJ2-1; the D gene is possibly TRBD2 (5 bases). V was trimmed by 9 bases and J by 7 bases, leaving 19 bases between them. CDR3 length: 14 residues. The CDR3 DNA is TGTGCCAGTCGGAAGGGAGAGCGCGGGAATGAGCAGTTCTTC. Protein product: CASRKGERGNEQFF.

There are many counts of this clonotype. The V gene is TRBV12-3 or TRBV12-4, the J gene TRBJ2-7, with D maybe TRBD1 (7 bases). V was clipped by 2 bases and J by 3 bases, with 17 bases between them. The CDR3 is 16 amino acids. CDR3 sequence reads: CASSLSGDSGFYEQYF. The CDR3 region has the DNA TGTGCCAGCAGTTTATCGGGGGACAGCGGTTTCTACGAGCAGTACTTC.

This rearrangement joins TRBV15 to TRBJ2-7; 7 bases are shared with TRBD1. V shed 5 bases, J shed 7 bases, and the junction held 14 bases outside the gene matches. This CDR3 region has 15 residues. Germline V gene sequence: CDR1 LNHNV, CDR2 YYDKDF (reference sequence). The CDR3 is CATSPRTGVGGEQYF. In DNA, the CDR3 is TGTGCCACCAGCCCAAGGACAGGTGTCGGTGGGGAGCAGTACTTC.

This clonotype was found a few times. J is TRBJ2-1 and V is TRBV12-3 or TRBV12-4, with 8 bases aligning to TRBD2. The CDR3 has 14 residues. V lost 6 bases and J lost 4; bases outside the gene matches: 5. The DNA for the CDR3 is TGTGCCAGCAGCGATAGCGGGGAGTACAATGAGCAGTTCTTC. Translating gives CASSDSGEYNEQFF.

DNA of the CDR3: TGTGCCAGCAGTTCCCCGGGACTAGTTTACAATGAGCAGTTCTTC. It is translated as CASSSPGLVYNEQFF. V and J are TRBV28 and TRBJ2-1, with 8 bases matching TRBD2. The germline CDR1 and CDR2 sequences are MDHEN and SYDVKM. The CDR3 extends over 15 amino acids. V was pared by 4 bases and J by 4 bases, with 6 bases of the junction left unmatched. The full variable domain, in which reference TRBV28 and TRBJ2-1 provide the parts outside the CDR3, is DVKVTQSSRYLVKRTGEKVFLECVQDMDHENMFWYRQDPGLGLRLIYFSYDVKMKEKGDIPEGYSVSREKKERFSLILESASTNQTSMYLCASSSPGLVYNEQFFGPGTRLTVL.

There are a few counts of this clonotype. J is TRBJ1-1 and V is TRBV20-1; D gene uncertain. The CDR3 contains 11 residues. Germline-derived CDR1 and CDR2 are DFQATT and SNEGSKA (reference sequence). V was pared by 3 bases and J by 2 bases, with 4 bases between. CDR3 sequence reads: CSASLNTEAFF. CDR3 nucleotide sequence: TGCAGTGCTAGTCTAAACACTGAAGCTTTCTTT.

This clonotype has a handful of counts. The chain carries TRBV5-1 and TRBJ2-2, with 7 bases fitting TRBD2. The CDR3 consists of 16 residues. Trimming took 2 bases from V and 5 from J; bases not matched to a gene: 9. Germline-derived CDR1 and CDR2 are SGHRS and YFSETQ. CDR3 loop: CASSFTSDRGTGELFF. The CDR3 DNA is TGCGCCAGCAGCTTTACTAGCGACCGAGGGACCGGGGAGCTGTTTTTT.

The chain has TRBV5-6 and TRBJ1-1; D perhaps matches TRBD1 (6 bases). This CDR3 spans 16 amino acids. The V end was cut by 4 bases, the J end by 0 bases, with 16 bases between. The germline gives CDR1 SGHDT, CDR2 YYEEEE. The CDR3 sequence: CASSPSLGHLNTEAFF. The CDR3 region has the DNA TGTGCCAGCAGCCCATCACTGGGACACCTGAACACTGAAGCTTTCTTT. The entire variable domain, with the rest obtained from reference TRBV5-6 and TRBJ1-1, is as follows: DAGVTQSPTHLIKTRGQQVTLRCSPKSGHDTVSWYQQALGQGPQFIFQYYEEEERQRGNFPDRFSGHQFPNYSSELNVNALLLGDSALYLCASSPSLGHLNTEAFFGQGTRLTVV.

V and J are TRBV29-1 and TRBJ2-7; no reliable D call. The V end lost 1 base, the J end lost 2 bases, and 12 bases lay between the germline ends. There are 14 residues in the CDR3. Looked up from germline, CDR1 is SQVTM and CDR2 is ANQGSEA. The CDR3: CSVEVPGGPYEQYF. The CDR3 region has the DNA TGCAGCGTTGAAGTCCCTGGCGGCCCCTACGAGCAGTACTTC.

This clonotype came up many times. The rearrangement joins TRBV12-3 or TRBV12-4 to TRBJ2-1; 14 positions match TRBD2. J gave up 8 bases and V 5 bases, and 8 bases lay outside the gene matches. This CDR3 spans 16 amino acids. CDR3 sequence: CASSPRLAGGRDEQFF. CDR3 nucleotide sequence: TGTGCCAGCAGTCCCCGACTAGCGGGGGGGAGGGATGAGCAGTTCTTC.